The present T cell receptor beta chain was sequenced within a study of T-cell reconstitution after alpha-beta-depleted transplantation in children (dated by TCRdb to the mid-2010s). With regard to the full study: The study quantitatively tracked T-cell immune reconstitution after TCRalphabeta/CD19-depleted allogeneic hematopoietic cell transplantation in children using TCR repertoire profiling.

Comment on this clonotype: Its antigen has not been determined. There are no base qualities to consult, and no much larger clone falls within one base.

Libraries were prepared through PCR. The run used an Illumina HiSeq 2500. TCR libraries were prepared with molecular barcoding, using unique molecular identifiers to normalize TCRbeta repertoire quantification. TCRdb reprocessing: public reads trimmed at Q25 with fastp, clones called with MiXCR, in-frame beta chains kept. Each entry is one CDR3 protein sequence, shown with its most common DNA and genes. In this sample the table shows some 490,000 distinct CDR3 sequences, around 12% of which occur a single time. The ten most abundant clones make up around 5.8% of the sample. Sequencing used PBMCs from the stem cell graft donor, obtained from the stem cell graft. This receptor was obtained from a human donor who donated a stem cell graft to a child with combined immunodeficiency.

The CDR3 reads as follows: CASSYSDRGAYMSGFF. The sequence in DNA is TGTGCCAGCAGTTACTCGGACAGGGGAGCCTATATGAGCGGGTTCTTC. The rearrangement combines TRBV6-5 with TRBJ2-1, and 9 junction bases match TRBD1. The CDR3 spans 16 residues, from the cysteine through the phenylalanine. Only CDR3 DNA remains: 48 bases, in frame from the first base. The germline V gene yields MNHEY for CDR1 and SVGAGI for CDR2. V loses 0 bases at its end and J loses 15 bases; junction bases beyond the gene matches: 15.